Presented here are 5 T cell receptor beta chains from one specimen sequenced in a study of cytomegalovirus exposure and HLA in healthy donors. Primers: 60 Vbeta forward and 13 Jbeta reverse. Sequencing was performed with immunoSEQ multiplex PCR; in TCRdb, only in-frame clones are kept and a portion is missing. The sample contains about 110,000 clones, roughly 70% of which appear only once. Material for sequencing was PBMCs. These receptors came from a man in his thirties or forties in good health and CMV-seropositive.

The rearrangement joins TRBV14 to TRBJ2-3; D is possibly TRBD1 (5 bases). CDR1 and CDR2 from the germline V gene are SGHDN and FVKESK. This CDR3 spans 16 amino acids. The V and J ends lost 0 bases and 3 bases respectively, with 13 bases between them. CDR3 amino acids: CASSQDINQGTDTQYF. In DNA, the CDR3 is TGTGCCAGCAGCCAAGATATTAACCAGGGAACAGATACGCAGTATTTT.

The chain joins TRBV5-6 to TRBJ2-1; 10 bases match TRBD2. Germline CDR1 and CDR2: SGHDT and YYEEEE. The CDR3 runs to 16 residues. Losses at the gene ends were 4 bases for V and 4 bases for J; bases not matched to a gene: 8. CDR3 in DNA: TGTGCCAGCAGCCCGGGACTAGCGATAGGATACAATGAGCAGTTCTTC. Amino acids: CASSPGLAIGYNEQFF.

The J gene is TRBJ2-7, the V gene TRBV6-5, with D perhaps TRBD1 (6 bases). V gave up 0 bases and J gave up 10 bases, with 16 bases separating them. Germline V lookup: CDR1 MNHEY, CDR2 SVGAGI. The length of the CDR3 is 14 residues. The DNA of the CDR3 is TGTGCCAGCAGTTACTCACCGGGACATCCGGAACAGTACGTC. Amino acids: CASSYSPGHPEQYV.

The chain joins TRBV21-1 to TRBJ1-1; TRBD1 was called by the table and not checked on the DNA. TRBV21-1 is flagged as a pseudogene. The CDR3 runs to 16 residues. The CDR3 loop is CASTRVDRVMNTEAFF. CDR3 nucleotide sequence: TGTGCCAGCACCCGGGTGGACAGGGTTATGAACACTGAAGCTTTCTTT.

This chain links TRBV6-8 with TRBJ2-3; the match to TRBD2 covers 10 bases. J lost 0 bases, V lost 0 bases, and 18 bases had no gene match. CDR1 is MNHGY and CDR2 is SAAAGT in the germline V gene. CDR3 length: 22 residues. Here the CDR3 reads CASSYSDWRTSGDDSSTDTQYF. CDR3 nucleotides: TGTGCCAGCAGTTACTCGGATTGGAGGACTAGCGGAGACGATTCTAGCACAGATACGCAGTATTTT.